This T cell receptor beta chain was retrieved from a study of cytomegalovirus exposure and HLA in healthy donors. In germline, CDR1 is LGHNA, CDR2 YNFKEQ. The V and J ends lost 0 bases and 3 bases respectively, with 15 bases between them. The CDR3 is made up of 17 amino acids. This clone was seen only once. Researchers ran the PCR with 60 Vbeta and 13 Jbeta primers. The method was immunoSEQ multiplex PCR; TCRdb's version includes in-frame clones alone and lacks a portion of them. Of 90,000 to 120,000 clones detected, approximately 77% appear once; the ten largest clones hold less than 15%. The receptor's source is a male donor in good health and CMV-seropositive. The rearrangement links TRBV4-2 to TRBJ1-3; D call uncertain. Sequencing was carried out using PBMCs. The CDR3 DNA sequence: TGTGCCAGCAGCCAAGATCAGATCCCAGGTCTTGGAAACACCATATATTTT. This sequence encodes CASSQDQIPGLGNTIYF.